This TCR beta chain came from a study of OX40 agonist ivuxolimab in advanced cancers. In terms of the full investigation: The costimulatory receptor OX40 (CD134) was targeted by ivuxolimab, a fully human IgG2 agonistic monoclonal antibody. Intravenous ivuxolimab was administered to patients every 2 weeks at six dose levels: 0.01, 0.1, 0.3, 1.5, 3 and 10 mg/kg. Among the roughly 52 dose-escalation patients, some 20 had hepatocellular carcinoma, about 15 melanoma, 9 renal cell carcinoma and 9 head and neck cancer. A male proportion of around 83% and a mean age of approximately 62 years, ranging from roughly 23 to 79, were recorded for the dose-escalation cohort. Prior anti-PD-1, anti-PD-L1 or anti-CTLA-4 therapy was permitted, and approximately 42% of dose-escalation patients had received checkpoint inhibitors. Partial responses occurred in three dose-escalation patients, of whom one had hepatocellular carcinoma and two had cutaneous melanoma. The purpose of peripheral TCRbeta sequencing was to test whether ivuxolimab changed TCR sequence diversity and led to clonal T-cell expansion. The monotherapy dose-escalation portion (N ≈ 50 patients) of the phase I ivuxolimab trial is reported in the paper. Summary of the overall study and its limitations: At doses from 0.1 to 3.0 mg/kg, clonal expansion was seen in both CD4+ and CD8+ blood T cells between baseline and week 6. Antigen specificity was not determined for the clonally expanded peripheral T cells. Low levels of normalized T-cell clonal expansion were also shown by some nonresponding patients. After ivuxolimab, CD8+ T cells had more expanded clones than CD4+ T cells on average. Partial responders in the 0.1-3.0 mg/kg groups had among the lowest normalized peripheral clonal expansion, especially among CD8+ T cells.

Genomic DNA was isolated from the sorted cells so that the TCRbeta CDR3 region could be sequenced. TCRbeta CDR3 regions were sequenced using the immunoSEQ Assay. The table was pulled from immuneACCESS by TCRdb, which kept in-frame rearrangements only. Such tables lose some clones; where checked, under half of the loss comes from unresolved V genes, and the rest has no known cause. This sample has more than 45,000 clones in its table, and about nine tenths of those were observed once. 5.5% to 8.5% of the sample is taken by the ten largest. Patients with autoimmune disease history or receiving systemic immunosuppression were excluded from the trial. Peripheral blood for TCR sequencing was collected from all dose cohorts at baseline, on cycle 4 day 1, and on cycle 7 day 1. The samples were drawn from a first-in-human, open-label, multicenter phase I dose-escalation trial of ivuxolimab. Adults with locally advanced or metastatic melanoma, renal cell, hepatocellular, or head and neck squamous cell carcinoma were enrolled in the trial. Before TCR sequencing, CD4+ T cells and CD8+ T cells were sorted from peripheral blood as separate populations.

Taken from cysteine to phenylalanine, the CDR3 has 15 residues. The only DNA kept is the CDR3, 45 bases in frame from the first base. As encoded in the germline V gene, CDR1 is KGHSH while CDR2 is LQKENI. Germline trimming amounts to 2 bases on V and 0 bases on J, with 0 as the count of junction bases outside the gene matches. Only one count was recorded for this clone. No cognate antigen has been identified for it. One base away there is no much larger clone; base qualities are not given. Additional DNA sequences in this sample encode the identical CDR3. The sample consisted of CD4+ or CD8+ T cells sorted from blood, taken in a trial of the OX40 agonist ivuxolimab. The receptor comes from an adult with an advanced solid tumor such as melanoma, head and neck, liver or kidney cancer. Rearrangement joined TRBV18 to TRBJ2-2; 7 of the junction bases match TRBD1. The nucleotide sequence reads TGTGCCAGCTCACCAGGGACAGCGAACACCGGGGAGCTGTTTTTT. Its protein product is CASSPGTANTGELFF.